Listed below are T cell receptor beta chains from one sample, sequenced in a study of T cell responses to AZD1222 COVID-19 vaccine. Assay: immunoSEQ multiplex PCR; the TCRdb copy retains only in-frame clones and omits some. The data hold tens of thousands of clones, with just under 90% observed a single time. The material sequenced was peripheral blood, taken on day 0 of AZD1222 vaccination. All receptors come from an adult in good health. CDR3s include the opening cysteine and the closing phenylalanine or tryptophan. The D gene is left open where the match is weak. Size tells how often a clone was seen (once, few, many) or the class of an expanded clone, and some rows leave it out.

cdr3_nt: TGTGCCGGACAGGGACAGGGGAGAAGACCCCTCCACTTT
cdr3_aa: CAGQGQGRRPLHF
clone_size: .
j_call: TRBJ1-6
d_call: TRBD1
v_call: TRBV30

cdr3_nt: TGTGCCAGCAGCCTGACAGGGGGAACGTATAATTCACCCCTCCACTTT
cdr3_aa: CASSLTGGTYNSPLHF
clone_size: .
j_call: TRBJ1-6
d_call: TRBD1
v_call: TRBV5-6

cdr3_nt: TGTGCCTGGAGTGCGCAGTGGGACTCTGGAAACACCATATATTTT
cdr3_aa: CAWSAQWDSGNTIYF
clone_size: .
j_call: TRBJ1-3
d_call: .
v_call: TRBV30

cdr3_nt: TGCGCCAGCAGCTTCACAGACCCTTTTAACTATGGCTACACCTTC
cdr3_aa: CASSFTDPFNYGYTF
clone_size: .
j_call: TRBJ1-2
d_call: .
v_call: TRBV5-1

cdr3_nt: TGTGCCAGCAGCTTAACTACGAACACTGAAGCTTTCTTT
cdr3_aa: CASSLTTNTEAFF
clone_size: .
j_call: TRBJ1-1
d_call: .
v_call: TRBV11-2

cdr3_nt: TGTGCCAGCGACAGGAGCATGAACACTGAAGCTTTCTTT
cdr3_aa: CASDRSMNTEAFF
clone_size: .
j_call: TRBJ1-1
d_call: .
v_call: TRBV2

cdr3_nt: TGTGCCAGCAGCCCCGGGGGGACAGGGGCGAACACTGAAGCTTTCTTT
cdr3_aa: CASSPGGTGANTEAFF
clone_size: .
j_call: TRBJ1-1
d_call: TRBD1
v_call: TRBV28

cdr3_nt: TGTGCCAGCAGTGAACAGGGCAAGTTCCAAGAGACCCAGTACTTC
cdr3_aa: CASSEQGKFQETQYF
clone_size: .
j_call: TRBJ2-5
d_call: .
v_call: TRBV2

cdr3_nt: TGTGCCAGCAGCAATACTAGCGGGTCCTACAATGAGCAGTTCTTC
cdr3_aa: CASSNTSGSYNEQFF
clone_size: .
j_call: TRBJ2-1
d_call: .
v_call: TRBV21-1

cdr3_nt: TGTGCCAGCAGTCCTCTAGGGACAGGTCGGGAGACCCAGTACTTC
cdr3_aa: CASSPLGTGRETQYF
clone_size: .
j_call: TRBJ2-5
d_call: TRBD1
v_call: TRBV2

cdr3_nt: TGTGCCACCAGCAGTGCCAGGGGGACCGGGGAGCTGTTTTTT
cdr3_aa: CATSSARGTGELFF
clone_size: .
j_call: TRBJ2-2
d_call: TRBD1
v_call: TRBV15

cdr3_nt: TGTGCCACCAGCAGAGCGGGGGGCGGCTATGGCTACACCTTC
cdr3_aa: CATSRAGGGYGYTF
clone_size: once
j_call: TRBJ1-2
d_call: .
v_call: TRBV15

cdr3_nt: TGTGCCAGCAGCCCGCTAGGGTTTCCCGACGAGCAGTACTTC
cdr3_aa: CASSPLGFPDEQYF
clone_size: .
j_call: TRBJ2-7
d_call: .
v_call: TRBV9

cdr3_nt: TGTGCCAGCAGCTTCGGGGAAGTGAACACTGAAGCTTTCTTT
cdr3_aa: CASSFGEVNTEAFF
clone_size: .
j_call: TRBJ1-1
d_call: .
v_call: TRBV5-5

cdr3_nt: TGCAGCGTTGCCGCTAGCGGAAAAGAGACCCAGTACTTC
cdr3_aa: CSVAASGKETQYF
clone_size: .
j_call: TRBJ2-5
d_call: TRBD2
v_call: TRBV29-1

cdr3_nt: TGTGCCAGTAGTATCGGACCCCCAAACACTGAAGCTTTCTTT
cdr3_aa: CASSIGPPNTEAFF
clone_size: .
j_call: TRBJ1-1
d_call: .
v_call: TRBV19

cdr3_nt: TGTGCCAGCAGCCCAAGTTGGGCGAGCTCCTATAATTCACCCCTCCACTTT
cdr3_aa: CASSPSWASSYNSPLHF
clone_size: .
j_call: TRBJ1-6
d_call: .
v_call: TRBV5-6

cdr3_nt: TGTGCCAGCAGAATCCTAGGTGGGACAGGGATTCAGGTGGGAAACACTGAAGCTTTCTTT
cdr3_aa: CASRILGGTGIQVGNTEAFF
clone_size: .
j_call: TRBJ1-1
d_call: TRBD1
v_call: TRBV5-4

cdr3_nt: TGTGCCAGCAGCTTAGCCTACAGGGAAGATTCACCCCTCCACTTT
cdr3_aa: CASSLAYREDSPLHF
clone_size: .
j_call: TRBJ1-6
d_call: .
v_call: TRBV11-2

cdr3_nt: TGTGCCAGCAGCCAAGATCCTCGTAGGTGGCCCTACGAGCAGTACTTC
cdr3_aa: CASSQDPRRWPYEQYF
clone_size: .
j_call: TRBJ2-7
d_call: .
v_call: TRBV3-1/TRBV3-2

cdr3_nt: TGTGCCAGTAGTATAGCGGAAGGGGTGCGAAATTCACCCCTCCACTTT
cdr3_aa: CASSIAEGVRNSPLHF
clone_size: .
j_call: TRBJ1-6
d_call: .
v_call: TRBV19

cdr3_nt: TGTGCTAGTGCGCTCGGCACTGAAGCTTTCTTT
cdr3_aa: CASALGTEAFF
clone_size: few
j_call: TRBJ1-1
d_call: .
v_call: TRBV12-5

cdr3_nt: TGTGCCAGCAGTGAAAGCGGGGGGGCCTACAATGAGCAGTTCTTC
cdr3_aa: CASSESGGAYNEQFF
clone_size: .
j_call: TRBJ2-1
d_call: TRBD2
v_call: TRBV6-4

cdr3_nt: TGTGCCAGCACCCATCAGGGGAATCAGCCCCAGCATTTT
cdr3_aa: CASTHQGNQPQHF
clone_size: .
j_call: TRBJ1-5
d_call: .
v_call: TRBV6-5

cdr3_nt: TGTGCCAGCAGCCTGGGACACATAAAAGAGACCCAGTACTTC
cdr3_aa: CASSLGHIKETQYF
clone_size: .
j_call: TRBJ2-5
d_call: .
v_call: TRBV28

cdr3_nt: TGTGCCAGCAGACATCCAGGGGAAGCTTCCTACAATGAGCAGTTCTTC
cdr3_aa: CASRHPGEASYNEQFF
clone_size: .
j_call: TRBJ2-1
d_call: .
v_call: TRBV7-9

cdr3_nt: TGTGCCAGCAGCCCTGGTACAGGCATGAACACTGAAGCTTTCTTT
cdr3_aa: CASSPGTGMNTEAFF
clone_size: .
j_call: TRBJ1-1
d_call: .
v_call: TRBV3-1/TRBV3-2

cdr3_nt: TGTGCCAGCAGCCCAACAGGCGTACGGGAGCAGTTCTTC
cdr3_aa: CASSPTGVREQFF
clone_size: .
j_call: TRBJ2-1
d_call: .
v_call: TRBV7-2

cdr3_nt: TGTGCCAGCAGTCCACAGGGTATTTTTAATTCACCCCTCCACTTT
cdr3_aa: CASSPQGIFNSPLHF
clone_size: .
j_call: TRBJ1-6
d_call: .
v_call: TRBV6-5

cdr3_nt: TGTGCCAGCTCACCCGGTCAGAGGGATGAGCAGTTCTTC
cdr3_aa: CASSPGQRDEQFF
clone_size: .
j_call: TRBJ2-1
d_call: .
v_call: TRBV18

cdr3_nt: TGTGCCAGCAGTTTCTGGGACAGAGAATTTGAGCCCCAGCATTTT
cdr3_aa: CASSFWDREFEPQHF
clone_size: .
j_call: TRBJ1-5
d_call: TRBD1
v_call: TRBV6-6

cdr3_nt: TGTGCCAGCAGATCTAGCGGGGGACAGCGGAACACCGGGGAGCTGTTTTTT
cdr3_aa: CASRSSGGQRNTGELFF
clone_size: .
j_call: TRBJ2-2
d_call: TRBD2
v_call: TRBV28

cdr3_nt: TGTGCCAGTGGACTCGGACAGGGAGGGCCGAATTCACCCCTCCACTTT
cdr3_aa: CASGLGQGGPNSPLHF
clone_size: .
j_call: TRBJ1-6
d_call: TRBD1
v_call: TRBV19

cdr3_nt: TGTGCCATGGCTAGCACAGATACGCAGTATTTT
cdr3_aa: CAMASTDTQYF
clone_size: .
j_call: TRBJ2-3
d_call: .
v_call: TRBV10-3

cdr3_nt: TGTGCCTCCCGGGGACTAGAGACCCAGTACTTC
cdr3_aa: CASRGLETQYF
clone_size: .
j_call: TRBJ2-5
d_call: .
v_call: TRBV11-2

cdr3_nt: TGTGCCAGCGGCTGGGGGACAGGGCTTAGGGGAAACACCATATATTTT
cdr3_aa: CASGWGTGLRGNTIYF
clone_size: .
j_call: TRBJ1-3
d_call: TRBD1
v_call: TRBV7-2

cdr3_nt: TGTGCCAGCAGCGAGACCACGGGGTTGGGCTATGGCTACACCTTC
cdr3_aa: CASSETTGLGYGYTF
clone_size: .
j_call: TRBJ1-2
d_call: .
v_call: TRBV6-2/TRBV6-3

cdr3_nt: TGTGCCAGCTCACCCTACCCGGGACAGAGGAACACTGAAGCTTTCTTT
cdr3_aa: CASSPYPGQRNTEAFF
clone_size: .
j_call: TRBJ1-1
d_call: TRBD1
v_call: TRBV18

cdr3_nt: TGTGCCACAGAAGGAGGACTAGCGGGGGGGTATGAGCAGTTCTTC
cdr3_aa: CATEGGLAGGYEQFF
clone_size: .
j_call: TRBJ2-1
d_call: TRBD2
v_call: TRBV28

cdr3_nt: TGTGCCAGCAGTTTGGGACAGATATACACCGGGGAGCTGTTTTTT
cdr3_aa: CASSLGQIYTGELFF
clone_size: .
j_call: TRBJ2-2
d_call: TRBD1
v_call: TRBV27

cdr3_nt: TGTGCCGGAATCGGGACGTCTTTCTACAATGAGCAGTTCTTC
cdr3_aa: CAGIGTSFYNEQFF
clone_size: .
j_call: TRBJ2-1
d_call: .
v_call: TRBV7-9